This T cell receptor beta chain was retrieved from a study of blood T cell repertoires in COVID-19. Overall study context: COVID-19 samples from acute and convalescent phases originated in the United States, Italy and Spain.

Seattle cases were enrolled at active infection and followed longitudinally. Produced via immunoSEQ multiplex PCR; TCRdb's table is partial and in-frame only. The data hold about 150,000 clones, with about 85% observed a single time. V dropped 0 bases and J dropped 9; count of bases not matched to a gene: 2. Germline assignment: CDR1 SGHVS and CDR2 FNYEAQ. This CDR3 has 13 amino acids. This chain joins TRBV7-6 and TRBJ2-1, with TRBD2 identical over 7 bases. The clonotype originates from a woman of 80 years or more with COVID-19, enrolled during active disease. Sequencing was performed on peripheral blood. The CDR3 reads CASSLAGGSEQFF. In DNA form, the CDR3 reads TGTGCCAGCAGCTTAGCAGGCGGGAGTGAGCAGTTCTTC.